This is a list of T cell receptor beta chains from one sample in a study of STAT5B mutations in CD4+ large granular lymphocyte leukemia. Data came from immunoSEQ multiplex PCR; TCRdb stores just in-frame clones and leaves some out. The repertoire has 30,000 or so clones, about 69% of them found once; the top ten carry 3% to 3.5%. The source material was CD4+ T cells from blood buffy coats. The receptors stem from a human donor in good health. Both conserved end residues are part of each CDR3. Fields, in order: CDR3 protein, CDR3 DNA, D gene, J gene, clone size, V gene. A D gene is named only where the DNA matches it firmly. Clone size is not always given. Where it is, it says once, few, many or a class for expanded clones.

CDR3 protein: CASSPRVGNEQFF
CDR3 DNA: TGTGCTAGCAGCCCGAGAGTCGGCAATGAGCAGTTCTTC
D gene: .
J gene: TRBJ2-1
clone size: .
V gene: TRBV7-7

CDR3 protein: CASSPPRDFLYNEQFF
CDR3 DNA: TGCGCCAGCAGCCCCCCCCGGGACTTCTTATACAATGAGCAGTTCTTC
D gene: .
J gene: TRBJ2-1
clone size: .
V gene: TRBV5-1

CDR3 protein: CASSEVRGPGELFF
CDR3 DNA: TGTGCCAGCAGTGAGGTCAGGGGCCCCGGGGAGCTGTTTTTT
D gene: .
J gene: TRBJ2-2
clone size: .
V gene: TRBV2

CDR3 protein: CAALRGTNYGYTF
CDR3 DNA: TGTGCCGCCTTGAGGGGGACGAACTATGGCTACACCTTC
D gene: .
J gene: TRBJ1-2
clone size: .
V gene: TRBV6-6

CDR3 protein: CAWSARGNEAFF
CDR3 DNA: TGTGCCTGGAGTGCCAGGGGGAATGAAGCTTTCTTT
D gene: TRBD1
J gene: TRBJ1-1
clone size: few
V gene: TRBV30

CDR3 protein: CAWSVQRPTYEQYF
CDR3 DNA: TGTGCCTGGAGTGTACAACGCCCAACCTACGAGCAGTACTTC
D gene: .
J gene: TRBJ2-7
clone size: .
V gene: TRBV30

CDR3 protein: CASSLGTQGREQFF
CDR3 DNA: TGTGCCAGCAGTTTGGGGACGCAGGGCCGAGAGCAGTTCTTC
D gene: .
J gene: TRBJ2-1
clone size: .
V gene: TRBV28

CDR3 protein: CSVVPVSYEQFF
CDR3 DNA: TGCAGCGTTGTCCCCGTGAGCTATGAGCAGTTCTTC
D gene: .
J gene: TRBJ2-1
clone size: .
V gene: TRBV29-1

CDR3 protein: CASRAQGAANEKLFF
CDR3 DNA: TGTGCCAGCAGAGCACAGGGGGCGGCTAATGAAAAACTGTTTTTT
D gene: TRBD1
J gene: TRBJ1-4
clone size: .
V gene: TRBV6-6

CDR3 protein: CAWRGTGGTEAFF
CDR3 DNA: TGTGCCTGGAGAGGGACAGGGGGCACTGAAGCTTTCTTT
D gene: TRBD1
J gene: TRBJ1-1
clone size: few
V gene: TRBV30

CDR3 protein: CSVLGRSNEQFF
CDR3 DNA: TGCAGCGTTCTGGGACGGTCGAATGAGCAGTTCTTC
D gene: .
J gene: TRBJ2-1
clone size: .
V gene: TRBV29-1

CDR3 protein: CASSFVGDNEQFF
CDR3 DNA: TGCGCCAGCAGCTTTGTGGGGGACAATGAGCAGTTCTTC
D gene: .
J gene: TRBJ2-1
clone size: .
V gene: TRBV5-1

CDR3 protein: CASSQDSLISGNTIYF
CDR3 DNA: TGTGCCAGCAGCCAGGACAGCCTCATCTCTGGAAACACCATATATTTT
D gene: .
J gene: TRBJ1-3
clone size: .
V gene: TRBV7-2

CDR3 protein: CASSPGPGGNTIYF
CDR3 DNA: TGTGCCAGCAGCCCCGGGCCTGGCGGAAACACCATATATTTT
D gene: .
J gene: TRBJ1-3
clone size: .
V gene: TRBV7-8

CDR3 protein: CASSQVPAPAGELFF
CDR3 DNA: TGTGCCAGCAGCCAAGTTCCCGCCCCGGCCGGGGAGCTGTTTTTT
D gene: .
J gene: TRBJ2-2
clone size: .
V gene: TRBV4-2

CDR3 protein: CASSVASGAGEGTQYF
CDR3 DNA: TGTGCCAGCAGCGTAGCTTCCGGGGCCGGGGAAGGGACCCAGTACTTC
D gene: .
J gene: TRBJ2-5
clone size: .
V gene: TRBV9

CDR3 protein: CASSLVGDRATYEQYF
CDR3 DNA: TGCGCCAGCAGCTTGGTAGGGGACAGGGCCACCTACGAGCAGTACTTC
D gene: TRBD1
J gene: TRBJ2-7
clone size: .
V gene: TRBV5-1

CDR3 protein: CASSFQGTSGYEQYF
CDR3 DNA: TGTGCCAGCAGCTTTCAAGGGACTAGCGGGTACGAGCAGTACTTC
D gene: TRBD2
J gene: TRBJ2-7
clone size: .
V gene: TRBV7-2

CDR3 protein: CASSQGPSGTSTDTQYF
CDR3 DNA: TGCGCCAGCAGCCAAGGGCCTAGCGGCACTAGCACAGATACGCAGTATTTT
D gene: TRBD2
J gene: TRBJ2-3
clone size: .
V gene: TRBV4-1

CDR3 protein: CASSQGGVSGLGYTF
CDR3 DNA: TGCGCCAGCAGCCAAGGGGGGGTTTCTGGGCTTGGCTACACCTTC
D gene: .
J gene: TRBJ1-2
clone size: .
V gene: TRBV4-3

CDR3 protein: CASNREGETQYF
CDR3 DNA: TGTGCCAGTAACAGGGAGGGAGAGACCCAGTACTTC
D gene: .
J gene: TRBJ2-5
clone size: .
V gene: TRBV7-9

CDR3 protein: CASSLRQGYYEQYF
CDR3 DNA: TGTGCCAGCAGCTTAAGGCAGGGGTACTACGAGCAGTACTTC
D gene: .
J gene: TRBJ2-7
clone size: few
V gene: TRBV7-6

CDR3 protein: CASSPGLAVATQYF
CDR3 DNA: TGTGCCAGCAGTCCTGGACTAGCGGTGGCGACCCAGTACTTC
D gene: TRBD2
J gene: TRBJ2-5
clone size: .
V gene: TRBV6-5

CDR3 protein: CASSPPGSRSYNEQFF
CDR3 DNA: TGTGCCAGCAGTCCCCCGGGCAGTCGCTCCTACAATGAGCAGTTCTTC
D gene: .
J gene: TRBJ2-1
clone size: .
V gene: TRBV27

CDR3 protein: CASSYSPTGGQPQHF
CDR3 DNA: TGTGCCAGCAGTTACTCGCCGACGGGCGGTCAGCCCCAGCATTTT
D gene: .
J gene: TRBJ1-5
clone size: .
V gene: TRBV6-5

CDR3 protein: CASSEDSAGELFF
CDR3 DNA: TGTGCCAGCAGTGAAGACAGCGCCGGGGAGCTGTTTTTT
D gene: .
J gene: TRBJ2-2
clone size: once
V gene: TRBV2

CDR3 protein: CASSSIYEQYF
CDR3 DNA: TGCGCCAGCAGTTCAATATACGAGCAGTACTTC
D gene: .
J gene: TRBJ2-7
clone size: once
V gene: TRBV10-2

CDR3 protein: CASSLPGQGSSGEQFF
CDR3 DNA: TGCGCCAGCAGCTTGCCCGGACAGGGTAGTTCTGGTGAGCAGTTCTTC
D gene: TRBD1
J gene: TRBJ2-1
clone size: .
V gene: TRBV5-1

CDR3 protein: CASFWDRGQETQYF
CDR3 DNA: TGTGCCAGCTTCTGGGACAGGGGTCAAGAGACCCAGTACTTC
D gene: TRBD1
J gene: TRBJ2-5
clone size: .
V gene: TRBV2

CDR3 protein: CASRGSGHSTDTQYF
CDR3 DNA: TGTGCCAGTCGCGGTAGCGGGCATTCCACAGATACGCAGTATTTT
D gene: TRBD2
J gene: TRBJ2-3
clone size: .
V gene: TRBV7-2

CDR3 protein: CASSPQGLGANVLTF
CDR3 DNA: TGTGCCAGCAGCCCACAGGGGCTGGGGGCCAACGTCCTGACTTTC
D gene: TRBD1
J gene: TRBJ2-6
clone size: .
V gene: TRBV5-6

CDR3 protein: CASSLTGTSGWPYNEQFF
CDR3 DNA: TGTGCCAGCAGCTTAACCGGGACTAGCGGGTGGCCCTACAATGAGCAGTTCTTC
D gene: TRBD2
J gene: TRBJ2-1
clone size: .
V gene: TRBV7-2

CDR3 protein: CASSWTGAEDQPQHF
CDR3 DNA: TGTGCCAGCAGTTGGACAGGGGCCGAAGATCAGCCCCAGCATTTT
D gene: TRBD1
J gene: TRBJ1-5
clone size: few
V gene: TRBV6-1

CDR3 protein: CASSPRGGLSSPLHF
CDR3 DNA: TGTGCCAGCAGTCCCCGTGGAGGGTTATCTTCACCCCTCCACTTT
D gene: .
J gene: TRBJ1-6
clone size: .
V gene: TRBV27

CDR3 protein: CASSTEFMNTEAFF
CDR3 DNA: TGTGCCAGCAGCACAGAATTCATGAACACTGAAGCTTTCTTT
D gene: .
J gene: TRBJ1-1
clone size: .
V gene: TRBV5-6

CDR3 protein: CASSFPRTSGRGLETQYF
CDR3 DNA: TGTGCCAGCAGCTTCCCCCGGACTAGCGGGAGGGGCCTAGAGACCCAGTACTTC
D gene: TRBD2
J gene: TRBJ2-5
clone size: .
V gene: TRBV7-9

CDR3 protein: CASSPRTGSYEQYF
CDR3 DNA: TGTGCCAGCAGCCCCCGGACAGGGTCCTACGAGCAGTACTTC
D gene: TRBD1
J gene: TRBJ2-7
clone size: .
V gene: TRBV9

CDR3 protein: CASSLDTSGGVMNTEAFF
CDR3 DNA: TGCGCCAGCAGCTTGGACACCTCGGGGGGAGTCATGAACACTGAAGCTTTCTTT
D gene: .
J gene: TRBJ1-1
clone size: .
V gene: TRBV5-1

CDR3 protein: CASSAQPGQGWETQYF
CDR3 DNA: TGTGCCAGCAGCGCCCAGCCGGGACAGGGATGGGAGACCCAGTACTTC
D gene: TRBD1
J gene: TRBJ2-5
clone size: .
V gene: TRBV9

CDR3 protein: CARSFIETGSHEQYF
CDR3 DNA: TGTGCCAGAAGCTTCATAGAGACAGGGTCCCACGAGCAGTACTTC
D gene: TRBD1
J gene: TRBJ2-7
clone size: .
V gene: TRBV5-3

CDR3 protein: CASSVGAYNSPLHF
CDR3 DNA: TGTGCCAGCAGCGTAGGGGCCTATAATTCACCCCTCCACTTT
D gene: .
J gene: TRBJ1-6
clone size: .
V gene: TRBV9

CDR3 protein: CASSWSGPSNTGELFF
CDR3 DNA: TGCGCCAGCAGCTGGAGCGGGCCATCGAACACCGGGGAGCTGTTTTTT
D gene: .
J gene: TRBJ2-2
clone size: .
V gene: TRBV5-1

CDR3 protein: CASSYTGLTYEQYF
CDR3 DNA: TGTGCCAGCAGTTACACCGGGCTCACCTACGAGCAGTACTTC
D gene: .
J gene: TRBJ2-7
clone size: .
V gene: TRBV6-6

CDR3 protein: CASSQGAVSPLHF
CDR3 DNA: TGTGCCAGCAGCCAAGGGGCGGTTTCACCCCTCCACTTT
D gene: .
J gene: TRBJ1-6
clone size: .
V gene: TRBV11-3

CDR3 protein: CASSLVGRGLRSEQYF
CDR3 DNA: TGTGCCAGCAGCTTAGTGGGGCGGGGACTACGCTCCGAGCAGTACTTC
D gene: TRBD2
J gene: TRBJ2-7
clone size: few
V gene: TRBV7-6

CDR3 protein: CASSPLAGPPDTQYF
CDR3 DNA: TGTGCCAGCAGCCCTCTAGCGGGACCCCCAGATACGCAGTATTTT
D gene: TRBD2
J gene: TRBJ2-3
clone size: .
V gene: TRBV7-9

CDR3 protein: CASSLQGGKAVNEQFF
CDR3 DNA: TGTGCCAGCAGCCTGCAGGGCGGGAAGGCTGTGAATGAGCAGTTCTTC
D gene: .
J gene: TRBJ2-1
clone size: .
V gene: TRBV5-6

CDR3 protein: CASTWGDRHYGYTF
CDR3 DNA: TGTGCCAGTACCTGGGGGGACAGGCACTATGGCTACACCTTC
D gene: TRBD1
J gene: TRBJ1-2
clone size: .
V gene: TRBV19

CDR3 protein: CASSPGSGTGNYEQYF
CDR3 DNA: TGTGCCAGCAGCCCCGGCTCGGGAACAGGGAACTACGAGCAGTACTTC
D gene: .
J gene: TRBJ2-7
clone size: .
V gene: TRBV11-2